This T cell receptor (beta chain) appears in the sequencing data of a study of blood T cells in healthy people across ages. Together with a sample-barcoded 5' primer, a J-beta primer mix was included in a second PCR lasting about 6 to 11 cycles. TCRdb re-called the 5' RACE reads with MiXCR, one entry per CDR3 protein. The table has roughly 680,000 distinct CDR3 sequences, about half seen once. This clonotype was picked up one time. CDR1 and CDR2 from the germline V gene are WSHSY and SAAADI. V was pared by 2 bases and J by 13 bases, with 18 bases between. This CDR3 spans 14 amino acids. The chain couples TRBV10-2 to TRBJ2-1, with D perhaps matching TRBD1 (6 bases). The specimen was blood. The sequence derives from a woman aged 55-70 years in good health. CDR3: CASSEGTKAETQFF. The CDR3 DNA sequence: TGCGCCAGCAGTGAGGGGACAAAAGCGGAGACCCAGTTCTTC.